This T cell receptor (beta chain) was sequenced for a study of T cell responses to AZD1222 COVID-19 vaccine. Comments on this clone: Antigen: not known.

Using immunoSEQ multiplex PCR, the repertoire was profiled, and TCRdb retains in-frame clones only, with some absent. Of 210,000 or so clones listed, 90% to 95% are singletons. Points from the study as a whole: Spike-specific TCR breadth and depth both grew after two AZD1222 doses. CD4 TCRs covered the whole spike, strongest at regions 160-218 and 743-854.

Sample: peripheral blood, taken 28 days after the second dose of the MenACWY control vaccine. The source of this sequence is an adult who received the MenACWY meningococcal vaccine as a control.

CDR3 sequence reads: CSVVRTGRTYEQYF. The DNA for the CDR3 is TGCAGCGTTGTGCGGACAGGGAGGACCTACGAGCAGTACTTC. The chain carries TRBV29-1 and TRBJ2-7, with 8 bases matching TRBD1. The CDR3 totals 14 residues. Germline CDR1 reads SQVTM; CDR2 reads ANQGSEA. The V and J ends lost 4 bases and 2 bases, in that order; junction bases with no gene match: 7.